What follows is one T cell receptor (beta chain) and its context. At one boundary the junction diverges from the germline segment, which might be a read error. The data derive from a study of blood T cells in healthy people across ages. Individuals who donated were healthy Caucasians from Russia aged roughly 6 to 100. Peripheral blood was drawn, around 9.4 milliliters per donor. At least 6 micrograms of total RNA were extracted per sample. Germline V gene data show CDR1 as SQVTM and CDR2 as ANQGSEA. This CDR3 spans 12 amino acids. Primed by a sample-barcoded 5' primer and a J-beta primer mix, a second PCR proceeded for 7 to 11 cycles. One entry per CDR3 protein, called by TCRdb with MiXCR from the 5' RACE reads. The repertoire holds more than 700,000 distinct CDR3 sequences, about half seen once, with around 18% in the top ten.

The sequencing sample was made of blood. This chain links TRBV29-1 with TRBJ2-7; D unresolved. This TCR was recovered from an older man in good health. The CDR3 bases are TGCAGCGTTAAAGAGAGTAGCTACGAGCAGTACTTC. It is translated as CSVKESSYEQYF.